These 15 T cell receptor beta chains were all obtained from the same sample, sequenced in a study of blood T cell repertoires in COVID-19. Some clones are missing from TCRdb's copy, which holds only in-frame ones; the method was immunoSEQ multiplex PCR. The table has about 150,000 clones, around 88% seen once. Sequencing input: peripheral blood. The source is a human donor in a cohort sampled during active COVID-19.

This clone is a singleton in its sample. The rearrangement uses TRBV6-5 and TRBJ2-7; 7 bases match TRBD1. Germline lookup yields CDR1 MNHEY and CDR2 SVGAGI. V lost 6 bases and J lost 7; bases outside the gene matches: 6. This CDR3 contains 12 residues. This CDR3 is CASRGTASEQYF. DNA for the CDR3: TGTGCCAGCAGAGGGACAGCGTCTGAGCAGTACTTC.

The chain employs TRBV6-5 and TRBJ1-3; D may be TRBD1 (6 bases). The V gene lost 2 bases and the J gene lost 4 bases, with 12 bases spanning the gap. CDR3 size: 15 residues. Looked up from germline, CDR1 is MNHEY and CDR2 is SVGAGI. The CDR3 is CASSYDPGGGNTIYF. The DNA of the CDR3 is TGTGCCAGCAGTTACGACCCGGGGGGCGGAAACACCATATATTTT.

The rearrangement links TRBV6-5 to TRBJ2-7, with D unclear. The CDR3 is made up of 13 amino acids. Germline lookup yields CDR1 MNHEY and CDR2 SVGAGI. V was cut by 10 bases and J by 0 bases, with 13 bases left in between. The chain's CDR3 is CATSAAVSYEQYF. CDR3 DNA sequence: TGTGCCACATCCGCCGCGGTCTCCTACGAGCAGTACTTC.

V is TRBV4-3 and J is TRBJ1-3, with unresolved D. The ends were cut back, 3 bases at V and 0 bases at J, with 9 bases in the middle. Germline CDR1 and CDR2: LGHNA and YSLEER. This CDR3 has 15 residues. CDR3 in amino acids: CASSQAVLSGNTIYF. CDR3 bases: TGCGCCAGCAGCCAGGCGGTCCTCTCTGGAAACACCATATATTTT.

The chain combines TRBV27 with TRBJ2-7; D perhaps matches TRBD1 (7 bases). Trimming pared 3 bases from V and 2 bases from J, leaving 11 bases between. This CDR3 contains 14 residues. Germline V gives CDR1 MNHEY, CDR2 SMNVEV (reference sequence). The CDR3 region is CASSFTGEAYEQYF. DNA of the CDR3: TGTGCCAGCAGTTTCACAGGGGAGGCCTACGAGCAGTACTTC.

This sequence joins TRBV28 and TRBJ2-7; TRBD1 matches at 9 bases. V dropped 5 bases and J dropped 3; count of bases not matched to a gene: 5. Germline lookup yields CDR1 MDHEN and CDR2 SYDVKM. This CDR3 spans 14 amino acids. This chain's CDR3 is CASSLTGQGYEQYF. DNA of the CDR3: TGTGCCAGCAGTCTCACGGGACAGGGCTACGAGCAGTACTTC.

This chain uses TRBV21-1 with TRBJ2-3; TRBD2 is the table's D call and was not checked against the DNA. TRBV21-1 is an annotated pseudogene. This CDR3 is 19 amino acids long. DNA for the CDR3: TGTGCCAGCAGCAAAGCGCTCTCTAGCGGGAGAGAGCAGACAGATACGCAGTATTTT. Protein: CASSKALSSGREQTDTQYF.

Worth noting for this clone: One end of the junction is discordant with germline, which a read error may explain. The chain employs TRBV9 and TRBJ2-3; TRBD2 matches at 14 bases. Germline-derived CDR1 and CDR2 are SGDLS and YYNGEE. This CDR3 comprises 16 residues. The CDR3 protein is CAGSPRTSGGTDTQYF. For the CDR3, the DNA is TGTGCCGGCAGCCCCCGGACTAGCGGGGGGACAGATACGCAGTATTTT. The variable domain in full, completed from reference TRBV9 and TRBJ2-3, reads DSGVTQTPKHLITATGQRVTLRCSPRSGDLSVYWYQQSLDQGLQFLIQYYNGEERAKGNILERFSAQQFPDLHSELNLSSLELGDSALYFCAGSPRTSGGTDTQYFGPGTRLTVL.

This clone showed up just once. The chain has TRBV28 and TRBJ1-3; possibly TRBD1 for D (5 bases). Germline V gene sequence: CDR1 MDHEN, CDR2 SYDVKM. The length of the CDR3 is 16 residues. Trimming pared 10 bases from V and 0 bases from J, leaving 19 bases between. CDR3 residues: CATATGGISSGNTIYF. In nucleotides, the CDR3 is TGTGCCACCGCCACCGGGGGAATAAGCTCTGGAAACACCATATATTTT.

The chain is built from TRBV2 and TRBJ2-7, with 8 bases fitting TRBD2. V gave up 6 bases and J gave up 0 bases; unmatched junction bases: 10. The germline V gene encodes CDR1 SNHLY and CDR2 FYNNEI. This CDR3 contains 16 residues. Written as DNA, the CDR3 is TGTGCCAGCAGGGACCCCAAGCGGGAGCTCTCCTACGAGCAGTACTTC. Translating it yields CASRDPKRELSYEQYF.

About this clone: The junction shows a germline mismatch at one end, possibly a read error. The CDR3 protein is CASREGRTYEQYF. Here the CDR3 DNA reads TGTGCCAGCAGAGAAGGGCGGACCTACGAGCAGTACTTC. The chain joins TRBV2 to TRBJ2-7; no clear D gene. CDR1 is SNHLY, CDR2 FYNNEI, per germline. The CDR3 runs to 13 residues. The variable domain in full, with the rest retrieved from reference TRBV2 and TRBJ2-7, is EPEVTQTPSHQVTQMGQEVILRCVPISNHLYFYWYRQILGQKVEFLVSFYNNEISEKSEIFDDQFSVERPDGSNFTLKIRSTKLEDSAMYFCASREGRTYEQYFGPGTRLTVT.

The chain couples TRBV2 to TRBJ1-2, with D possibly matching TRBD1 (6 bases). The CDR3 is made up of 14 amino acids. V lost 6 bases and J lost 4, with 15 bases in between. Per the germline V gene, CDR1 is SNHLY and CDR2 is FYNNEI. The CDR3 region is CASSRDTISYGYTF. The DNA of the CDR3 is TGTGCCAGCAGCCGGGACACTATCTCCTATGGCTACACCTTC.

The V gene is TRBV28, the J gene TRBJ2-7; 9 nucleotides line up with TRBD1. The germline CDR1 and CDR2 sequences are MDHEN and SYDVKM. V lost 3 bases and J lost 4; bases outside the gene matches: 7. The length of the CDR3 is 15 residues. CDR3 amino acids: CASSFPTGGSYEQYF. The CDR3 region has the DNA TGTGCCAGCAGTTTCCCTACAGGGGGCTCATACGAGCAGTACTTC.

J is TRBJ1-2 and V is TRBV18, with TRBD1 identical over 7 bases. The CDR3 loop spans 16 amino acids. The V and J ends lost 3 bases and 2 bases, in that order; junction bases with no gene match: 9. Per germline, CDR1 KGHSH and CDR2 LQKENI. This CDR3 reads CASSPIGGGKNYGYTF. In DNA form, the CDR3 reads TGTGCCAGCTCACCCATTGGAGGGGGCAAGAACTATGGCTACACCTTC.

This chain links TRBV27 with TRBJ1-1; tentatively, D is TRBD1 (5 bases). Trimming cost V 6 bases and J 1 base, with 12 bases left between them. CDR3 length: 14 amino acids. Germline CDR1 is MNHEY and CDR2 is SMNVEV (reference sequence). CDR3 in DNA: TGTGCCAGCAGAGCAGGGAGGGCGAACACTGAAGCTTTCTTT. Its protein product is CASRAGRANTEAFF.